Listed here is a single T cell receptor beta chain. Its antigen is unknown. Mismatch repair deficiency was confirmed in all patients, by PCR or immunohistochemistry. The TCR-sequenced patients were a few responders to pembrolizumab. Assay used: immunoSEQ multiplex PCR; TCRdb lists only in-frame clones, some missing. The sample consists of approximately 38,000 clones, about 85% of them appearing once. The sample is drawn from a study of PD-1 blockade in mismatch repair-deficient tumors. Study overall: All were previously treated, progressing patients with eleven to twelve mismatch repair-deficient cancer types.

This CDR3 has 14 amino acids. V shed 5 bases and J shed 3 bases, with 14 bases lying between them. The germline CDR1 and CDR2 sequences are SGHTA and FQGNSA. Study conclusions and caveats: Tumor-resident clones, often absent from pretreatment blood, expanded after pembrolizumab and then contracted.

Sequences were derived from peripheral blood, sampled 4 weeks after starting pembrolizumab. This chain connects TRBV7-2 to TRBJ2-7; possible D gene TRBD2, 5 bases. This receptor was identified in an adult with mismatch repair-deficient cancer. CDR3 nucleotides: TGTGCCAGCAGCCCTGGACTGAGATTCTACGAGCAGTACTTC. Translated: CASSPGLRFYEQYF.